This T cell receptor (beta chain) was captured in a study of control samples from healthy donors and cancer patients. Germline lookup yields CDR1 MDHEN and CDR2 SYDVKM. The CDR3 sequence is 15 residues long. V was clipped by 4 bases and J by 5 bases; unmatched bases: 6. Generated by immunoSEQ multiplex PCR, the TCRdb table keeps only in-frame clones and is missing some. The repertoire holds 150,000 to 200,000 clones, with 90% as singletons. The specimen sequenced was blood. The chain couples TRBV28 to TRBJ2-2, with 8 bases aligning to TRBD2. This receptor was identified in a woman aged 45-59 years in good health. In DNA, the CDR3 is TGTGCCAGCAGTTCCATCGGGGGGGGGACCGGGGAGCTGTTTTTT. Protein product: CASSSIGGGTGELFF.